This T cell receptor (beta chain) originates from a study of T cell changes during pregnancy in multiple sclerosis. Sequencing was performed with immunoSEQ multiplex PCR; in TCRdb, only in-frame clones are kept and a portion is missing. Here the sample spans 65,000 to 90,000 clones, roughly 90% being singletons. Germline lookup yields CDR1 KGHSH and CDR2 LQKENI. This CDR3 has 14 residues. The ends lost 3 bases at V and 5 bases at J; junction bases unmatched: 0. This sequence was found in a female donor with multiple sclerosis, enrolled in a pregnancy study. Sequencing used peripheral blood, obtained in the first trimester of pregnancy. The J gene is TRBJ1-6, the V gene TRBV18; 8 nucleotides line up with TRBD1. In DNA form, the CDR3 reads TGTGCCAGCTCACCGGGACAGGATAATTCACCCCTCCACTTT. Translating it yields CASSPGQDNSPLHF.